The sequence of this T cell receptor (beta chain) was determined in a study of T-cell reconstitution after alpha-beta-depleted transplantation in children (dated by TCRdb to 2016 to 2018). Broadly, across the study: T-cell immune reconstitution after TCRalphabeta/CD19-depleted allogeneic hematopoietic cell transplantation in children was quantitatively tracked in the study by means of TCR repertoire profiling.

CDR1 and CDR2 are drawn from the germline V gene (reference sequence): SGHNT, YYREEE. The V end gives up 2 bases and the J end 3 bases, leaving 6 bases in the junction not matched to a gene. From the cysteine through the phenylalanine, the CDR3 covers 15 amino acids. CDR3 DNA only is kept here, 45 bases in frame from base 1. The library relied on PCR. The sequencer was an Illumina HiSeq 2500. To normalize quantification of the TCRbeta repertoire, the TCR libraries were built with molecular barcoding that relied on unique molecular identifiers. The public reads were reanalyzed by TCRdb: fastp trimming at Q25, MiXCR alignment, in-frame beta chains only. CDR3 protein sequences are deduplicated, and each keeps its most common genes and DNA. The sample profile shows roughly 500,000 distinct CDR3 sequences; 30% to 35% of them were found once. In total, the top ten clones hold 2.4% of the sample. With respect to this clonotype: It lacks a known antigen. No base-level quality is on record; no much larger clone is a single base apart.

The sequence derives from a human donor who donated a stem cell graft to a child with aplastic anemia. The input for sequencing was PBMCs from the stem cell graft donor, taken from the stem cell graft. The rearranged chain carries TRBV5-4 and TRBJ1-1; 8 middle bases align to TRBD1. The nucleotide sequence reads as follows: TGTGCCAGCAGCTTAAAGACAGGGGTTGACACTGAAGCTTTCTTT. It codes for CASSLKTGVDTEAFF.